A selection of T cell receptor beta chains follows, all from one sample in a study of blood T cell repertoires in COVID-19. Measured with immunoSEQ multiplex PCR; TCRdb has only the in-frame clones, and not every one. Seen here are under 150,000 clones, approximately 85% observed once, and the top ten hold roughly 5%. The sequenced sample was peripheral blood. The receptors come from a woman aged 55-75 years with COVID-19, enrolled during active disease. The CDR3 runs from the conserved cysteine through the conserved F or W. Each record gives: V gene, J gene, CDR3 length, D gene, clone size, CDR3 protein, CDR3 DNA. The D gene is left open where the match is weak. Size values are once, few and many counts, or a class for expanded clones, and some rows have none.

V gene: TRBV19
J gene: TRBJ1-1
CDR3 length: 15
D gene: .
clone size: .
CDR3 protein: CASSRLEQRNTEAFF
CDR3 DNA: TGTGCCAGTAGCCGTCTGGAGCAGCGGAACACTGAAGCTTTCTTT

V gene: TRBV28
J gene: TRBJ1-2
CDR3 length: 13
D gene: TRBD1
clone size: .
CDR3 protein: CANGREGTGGYTF
CDR3 DNA: TGTGCCAACGGAAGGGAGGGGACAGGGGGCTACACCTTC

V gene: TRBV7-3
J gene: TRBJ1-1
CDR3 length: 13
D gene: .
clone size: once
CDR3 protein: CASSLGTNTEAFF
CDR3 DNA: TGTGCCAGCAGCTTAGGCACGAACACTGAAGCTTTCTTT

V gene: TRBV5-1
J gene: TRBJ1-3
CDR3 length: 18
D gene: TRBD1
clone size: once
CDR3 protein: CASSRTGPDTFSGNTIYF
CDR3 DNA: TGCGCCAGCAGCCGGACAGGGCCGGATACCTTCTCTGGAAACACCATATATTTT

V gene: TRBV5-6
J gene: TRBJ1-1
CDR3 length: 11
D gene: .
clone size: .
CDR3 protein: CASSSTGEAFF
CDR3 DNA: TGTGCCAGCAGCTCGACGGGTGAAGCTTTCTTT

V gene: TRBV9
J gene: TRBJ1-1
CDR3 length: 14
D gene: .
clone size: .
CDR3 protein: CASSVRRVDTEAFF
CDR3 DNA: TGTGCCAGCAGCGTGAGGAGAGTCGACACTGAAGCTTTCTTT

V gene: TRBV9
J gene: TRBJ2-2
CDR3 length: 16
D gene: TRBD2
clone size: .
CDR3 protein: CASSYFAGGPTGELFF
CDR3 DNA: TGTGCCTCATCCTATTTTGCGGGGGGGCCGACCGGGGAGCTGTTTTTT

V gene: TRBV5-1
J gene: TRBJ1-1
CDR3 length: 17
D gene: .
clone size: .
CDR3 protein: CASRRIHQGSGGTEAFF
CDR3 DNA: TGCGCCAGCAGAAGGATCCACCAGGGGTCGGGGGGCACTGAAGCTTTCTTT

V gene: TRBV5-1
J gene: TRBJ1-1
CDR3 length: 16
D gene: TRBD1
clone size: .
CDR3 protein: CASSGGGTGMNTEAFF
CDR3 DNA: TGCGCCAGCAGCGGCGGCGGGACAGGGATGAACACTGAAGCTTTCTTT

V gene: TRBV5-1
J gene: TRBJ2-7
CDR3 length: 14
D gene: .
clone size: .
CDR3 protein: CASSFGTDSYEQYF
CDR3 DNA: TGCGCCAGCAGCTTCGGGACTGACTCCTACGAGCAGTACTTC

V gene: TRBV5-6
J gene: TRBJ1-5
CDR3 length: 15
D gene: .
clone size: .
CDR3 protein: CASSRTGRSNQPQHF
CDR3 DNA: TGTGCCAGCAGCCGGACGGGGAGGAGCAATCAGCCCCAGCATTTT

V gene: TRBV14
J gene: TRBJ1-1
CDR3 length: 13
D gene: .
clone size: few
CDR3 protein: CASSQFMNTEAFF
CDR3 DNA: TGTGCCAGCAGCCAGTTCATGAACACTGAAGCTTTCTTT

V gene: TRBV7-2
J gene: TRBJ1-2
CDR3 length: 12
D gene: .
clone size: .
CDR3 protein: CASSFTVGGYTF
CDR3 DNA: TGTGCCAGCAGCTTTACAGTGGGCGGCTACACCTTC

V gene: TRBV23-1
J gene: TRBJ1-6
CDR3 length: 16
D gene: .
clone size: .
CDR3 protein: CASSPDRSSYNSPLHF
CDR3 DNA: TGCGCCAGCAGTCCTGACCGGAGCTCCTATAATTCACCCCTCCACTTT

V gene: TRBV27
J gene: TRBJ1-1
CDR3 length: 13
D gene: .
clone size: .
CDR3 protein: CASVGGLNTEAFF
CDR3 DNA: TGTGCCAGCGTCGGAGGATTGAACACTGAAGCTTTCTTT

V gene: TRBV6-1
J gene: TRBJ2-6
CDR3 length: 17
D gene: .
clone size: .
CDR3 protein: CASSESPPGAGANVLTF
CDR3 DNA: TGTGCCAGCAGTGAGAGTCCACCAGGGGCTGGGGCCAACGTCCTGACTTTC

V gene: TRBV10-2
J gene: TRBJ1-1
CDR3 length: 13
D gene: .
clone size: .
CDR3 protein: CASSGGRHTEAFF
CDR3 DNA: TGCGCCAGCAGTGGGGGCAGGCACACTGAAGCTTTCTTT

V gene: TRBV19
J gene: TRBJ1-2
CDR3 length: 14
D gene: .
clone size: .
CDR3 protein: CASSTGVGDYGYTF
CDR3 DNA: TGTGCCAGTAGTACGGGAGTAGGGGACTATGGCTACACCTTC

V gene: TRBV5-1
J gene: TRBJ2-3
CDR3 length: 15
D gene: TRBD2
clone size: .
CDR3 protein: CASSPGLAPQGTQYF
CDR3 DNA: TGCGCCAGCAGCCCGGGACTAGCCCCCCAGGGTACGCAGTATTTT

V gene: TRBV5-1
J gene: TRBJ1-2
CDR3 length: 14
D gene: .
clone size: .
CDR3 protein: CASSFDQGDYGYTF
CDR3 DNA: TGCGCCAGCAGTTTCGACCAGGGTGACTATGGCTACACCTTC

V gene: TRBV11-3
J gene: TRBJ2-1
CDR3 length: 13
D gene: .
clone size: few
CDR3 protein: CASSPAPGNEQFF
CDR3 DNA: TGTGCCAGCAGCCCAGCCCCGGGGAATGAGCAGTTCTTC

V gene: TRBV6-6
J gene: TRBJ1-4
CDR3 length: 11
D gene: TRBD1
clone size: .
CDR3 protein: CASRLTGELFF
CDR3 DNA: TGTGCCAGCAGACTTACAGGGGAACTGTTTTTT

V gene: TRBV6-5
J gene: TRBJ1-2
CDR3 length: 14
D gene: TRBD1
clone size: .
CDR3 protein: CASSYGTGNYGYTF
CDR3 DNA: TGTGCCAGCAGTTATGGGACAGGGAACTATGGCTACACCTTC

V gene: TRBV9
J gene: TRBJ1-5
CDR3 length: 14
D gene: .
clone size: few
CDR3 protein: CASSVSGVAEPQHF
CDR3 DNA: TGTGCCAGCAGCGTTTCGGGGGTCGCGGAGCCCCAGCATTTT

V gene: TRBV7-3
J gene: TRBJ2-7
CDR3 length: 13
D gene: .
clone size: once
CDR3 protein: CASSLIYGYEQYF
CDR3 DNA: TGTGCCAGCAGCTTAATTTACGGTTACGAGCAGTACTTC

V gene: TRBV7-9
J gene: TRBJ1-1
CDR3 length: 16
D gene: .
clone size: once
CDR3 protein: CASSLALSDANTEAFF
CDR3 DNA: TGTGCCAGCAGCTTAGCGCTGAGCGACGCGAACACTGAAGCTTTCTTT

V gene: TRBV19
J gene: TRBJ1-5
CDR3 length: 13
D gene: .
clone size: few
CDR3 protein: CASSPERNQPQHF
CDR3 DNA: TGTGCCAGTAGTCCCGAGCGAAATCAGCCCCAGCATTTT

V gene: TRBV6-4
J gene: TRBJ1-5
CDR3 length: 15
D gene: TRBD1
clone size: .
CDR3 protein: CASSENTGGNQPQHF
CDR3 DNA: TGTGCCAGCAGTGAAAACACAGGGGGCAATCAGCCCCAGCATTTT

V gene: TRBV21-1
J gene: TRBJ1-2
CDR3 length: 14
D gene: .
clone size: few
CDR3 protein: CASSKVGGNGGYTF
CDR3 DNA: TGTGCCAGCAGCAAAGTTGGAGGGAACGGTGGCTACACCTTC

V gene: TRBV12-2
J gene: TRBJ1-1
CDR3 length: 16
D gene: .
clone size: .
CDR3 protein: CASRLGRQGMNTEAFF
CDR3 DNA: TGTGCAAGTCGCTTAGGGAGACAGGGCATGAACACTGAAGCTTTCTTT

V gene: TRBV6-5
J gene: TRBJ1-1
CDR3 length: 15
D gene: .
clone size: .
CDR3 protein: CASLLSLGLDSEAFF
CDR3 DNA: TGTGCCAGCTTGTTGTCGCTAGGTCTTGATTCTGAAGCTTTCTTT

V gene: TRBV7-8
J gene: TRBJ2-2
CDR3 length: 16
D gene: .
clone size: .
CDR3 protein: CASSLRGGTMTGELFF
CDR3 DNA: TGTGCCAGCAGCTTAAGGGGGGGCACAATGACCGGGGAGCTGTTTTTT

V gene: TRBV3-1/TRBV3-2
J gene: TRBJ1-1
CDR3 length: 15
D gene: TRBD1
clone size: .
CDR3 protein: CASSQDYRGDTEAFF
CDR3 DNA: TGTGCCAGCAGCCAAGACTACAGGGGAGACACTGAAGCTTTCTTT

V gene: TRBV5-4
J gene: TRBJ1-4
CDR3 length: 13
D gene: TRBD1
clone size: .
CDR3 protein: CASSDGQGEKLFF
CDR3 DNA: TGTGCCAGCAGCGACGGACAGGGAGAAAAACTGTTTTTT

V gene: TRBV5-1
J gene: TRBJ1-3
CDR3 length: 17
D gene: TRBD1
clone size: .
CDR3 protein: CASSRTGQGVPGNTIYF
CDR3 DNA: TGCGCCAGCAGCCGGACGGGACAGGGGGTTCCTGGAAACACCATATATTTT

V gene: TRBV7-3
J gene: TRBJ1-5
CDR3 length: 15
D gene: .
clone size: few
CDR3 protein: CASSPQGTLNQPQHF
CDR3 DNA: TGTGCCAGCAGCCCTCAAGGGACACTAAATCAGCCCCAGCATTTT

V gene: TRBV5-8
J gene: TRBJ1-1
CDR3 length: 16
D gene: .
clone size: few
CDR3 protein: CASSLRSERADTEAFF
CDR3 DNA: TGTGCCAGCAGCTTGCGCAGCGAGCGTGCGGACACTGAAGCTTTCTTT

V gene: TRBV5-8
J gene: TRBJ1-1
CDR3 length: 15
D gene: .
clone size: .
CDR3 protein: CASSLVGSSDTEAFF
CDR3 DNA: TGTGCCAGCAGCTTGGTGGGTTCGAGCGACACTGAAGCTTTCTTT

V gene: TRBV5-1
J gene: TRBJ2-1
CDR3 length: 16
D gene: TRBD2
clone size: .
CDR3 protein: CASSMRTSGYDNEQFF
CDR3 DNA: TGCGCCAGCAGCATGCGGACTAGCGGATACGACAATGAGCAGTTCTTC

V gene: TRBV7-9
J gene: TRBJ1-2
CDR3 length: 14
D gene: TRBD1
clone size: .
CDR3 protein: CATPPGQGNYGYTF
CDR3 DNA: TGTGCCACTCCACCGGGACAGGGGAACTATGGCTACACCTTC

V gene: TRBV5-5
J gene: TRBJ2-1
CDR3 length: 15
D gene: TRBD1
clone size: .
CDR3 protein: CASSWTGTGFHEQFF
CDR3 DNA: TGTGCCAGCAGCTGGACCGGGACAGGTTTTCATGAGCAGTTCTTC

V gene: TRBV7-9
J gene: TRBJ1-2
CDR3 length: 17
D gene: TRBD1
clone size: .
CDR3 protein: CASSLGSGQYPNYGYTF
CDR3 DNA: TGTGCCAGCAGCTTAGGTTCGGGACAGTACCCTAACTATGGCTACACCTTC

V gene: TRBV3-1/TRBV3-2
J gene: TRBJ2-5
CDR3 length: 14
D gene: .
clone size: .
CDR3 protein: CASSQDGRGETQYF
CDR3 DNA: TGTGCCAGCAGCCAAGACGGCAGGGGCGAGACCCAGTACTTC

V gene: TRBV2
J gene: TRBJ1-5
CDR3 length: 13
D gene: .
clone size: .
CDR3 protein: CASTISLEGPQHF
CDR3 DNA: TGTGCCAGCACGATCAGTCTCGAGGGGCCCCAGCATTTT

V gene: TRBV4-1
J gene: TRBJ2-2
CDR3 length: 16
D gene: .
clone size: .
CDR3 protein: CASSPTGEDNTGELFF
CDR3 DNA: TGCGCCAGCAGCCCTACAGGGGAGGACAACACCGGGGAGCTGTTTTTT

V gene: TRBV5-5
J gene: TRBJ1-5
CDR3 length: 17
D gene: .
clone size: .
CDR3 protein: CASSFRDKTYSNQPQHF
CDR3 DNA: TGTGCCAGCAGCTTCAGGGACAAGACATATAGCAATCAGCCCCAGCATTTT

V gene: TRBV19
J gene: TRBJ1-2
CDR3 length: 14
D gene: TRBD1
clone size: .
CDR3 protein: CASSPQGAGYGYTF
CDR3 DNA: TGTGCCAGTAGTCCTCAGGGGGCCGGCTATGGCTACACCTTC

V gene: TRBV6-5
J gene: TRBJ2-7
CDR3 length: 12
D gene: .
clone size: .
CDR3 protein: CATSTGPYEQYF
CDR3 DNA: TGTGCCACCTCGACAGGCCCCTACGAGCAGTACTTC

V gene: TRBV19
J gene: TRBJ2-3
CDR3 length: 13
D gene: .
clone size: once
CDR3 protein: CASGTGNTDTQYF
CDR3 DNA: TGTGCCAGTGGAACAGGGAACACAGATACGCAGTATTTT

V gene: TRBV5-1
J gene: TRBJ2-2
CDR3 length: 13
D gene: .
clone size: .
CDR3 protein: CASSGAGAGELFF
CDR3 DNA: TGCGCCAGCAGCGGGGCAGGGGCCGGGGAGCTGTTTTTT